What follows is one T cell receptor (beta chain) and its context. Its antigen is currently unknown. The sample originates from a study of CXCR3-negative and CXCR3-positive naive CD8 T cells. CDR1 is SQVTM, CDR2 ANQGSEA, per germline. CDR3 length equals 11 residues. UMI-labeled TRB cDNA libraries were prepared by 5' RACE. TCRdb processed the 5' RACE reads again and assigns one entry to each CDR3 protein, with no DNA. Its table lists about 110,000 distinct CDR3 sequences. Study findings and constraints: Higher TRB CDR3 hydrophobicity marked CXCR3-positive naive cells relative to CXCR3-negative naive cells.

This TCR was recovered from a human donor in good health. Some clones in this sample may be carry-over from other donors' samples. The sequencing sample was made of naive CXCR3+ CD8+ T cells from blood. Documented subset: CD45RO-CCR7+CD27+CD95- naive CD8+ T cells expressing CXCR3 (TNR3+). V usage is TRBV29-1 and J usage is TRBJ1-3. The CDR3 sequence is CSGNQGNTIYF.